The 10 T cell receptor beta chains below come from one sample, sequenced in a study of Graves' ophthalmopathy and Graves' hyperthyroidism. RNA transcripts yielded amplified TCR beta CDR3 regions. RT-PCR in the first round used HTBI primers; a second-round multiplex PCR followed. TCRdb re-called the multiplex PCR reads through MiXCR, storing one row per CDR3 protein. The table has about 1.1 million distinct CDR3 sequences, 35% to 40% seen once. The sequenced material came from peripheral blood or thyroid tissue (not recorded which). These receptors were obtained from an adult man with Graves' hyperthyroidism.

CDR3: CASSYLTRGQNRDTIYF. In DNA, the CDR3 is TGTGCCAGCAGTTACTTAACCCGCGGACAGAATAGGGACACCATATATTTT. The chain recombines TRBV6-5 with TRBJ1-3; D is possibly TRBD1 (6 bases). The CDR3 is made up of 17 amino acids. Germline CDR1 reads MNHEY; CDR2 reads SVGAGI. V was clipped by 1 base and J by 8 bases, with 21 bases between them.

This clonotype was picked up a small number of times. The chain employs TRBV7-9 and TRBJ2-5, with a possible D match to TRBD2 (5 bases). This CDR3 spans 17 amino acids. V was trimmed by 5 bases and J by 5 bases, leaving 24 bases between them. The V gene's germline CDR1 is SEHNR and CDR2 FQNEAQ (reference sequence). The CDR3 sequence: CASSPDSGYPGVETQYF. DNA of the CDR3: TGTGCCAGCAGCCCAGATTCGGGGTACCCGGGCGTGGAGACCCAGTACTTC.

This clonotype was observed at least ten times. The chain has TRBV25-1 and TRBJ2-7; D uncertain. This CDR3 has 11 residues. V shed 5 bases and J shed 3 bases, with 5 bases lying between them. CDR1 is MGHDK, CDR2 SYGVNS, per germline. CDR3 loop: CASSPLYEQYF. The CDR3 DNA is TGTGCCAGCAGTCCCCTCTACGAGCAGTACTTC.

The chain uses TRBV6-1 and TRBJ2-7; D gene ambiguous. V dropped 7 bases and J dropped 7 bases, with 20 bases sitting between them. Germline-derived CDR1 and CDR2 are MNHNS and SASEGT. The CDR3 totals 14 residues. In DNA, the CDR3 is TGTGCCAGCACGAGGATCCAGGTCGGTGCGGAGCAGTACTTC. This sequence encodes CASTRIQVGAEQYF.

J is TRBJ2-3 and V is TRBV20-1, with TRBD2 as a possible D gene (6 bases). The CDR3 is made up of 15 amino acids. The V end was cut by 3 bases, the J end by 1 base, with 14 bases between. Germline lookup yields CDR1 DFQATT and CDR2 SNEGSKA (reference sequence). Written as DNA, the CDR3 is TGCAGTGCTAGTAGGCGATTAGCGGGCACAGATACGCAGTATTTT. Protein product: CSASRRLAGTDTQYF.

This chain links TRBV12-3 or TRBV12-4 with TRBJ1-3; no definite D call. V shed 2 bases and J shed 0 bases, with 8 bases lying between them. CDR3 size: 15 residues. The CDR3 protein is CASSLQETSGNTIYF. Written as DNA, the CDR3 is TGTGCCAGCAGTTTACAGGAAACCTCTGGAAACACCATATATTTT.

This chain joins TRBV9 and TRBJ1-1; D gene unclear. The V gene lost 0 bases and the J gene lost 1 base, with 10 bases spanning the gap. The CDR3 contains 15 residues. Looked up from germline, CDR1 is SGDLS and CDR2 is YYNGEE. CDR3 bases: TGTGCCAGCAGCGTAGGGAGCAGCGCGAACACTGAAGCTTTCTTT. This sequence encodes CASSVGSSANTEAFF.

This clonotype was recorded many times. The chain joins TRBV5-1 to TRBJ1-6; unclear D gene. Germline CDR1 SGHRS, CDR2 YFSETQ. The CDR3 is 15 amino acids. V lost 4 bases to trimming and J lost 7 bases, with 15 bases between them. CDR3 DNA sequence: TGCGCCAGCAGCCCGACGTGGGGTGGGAATTCACCCCTCCACTTT. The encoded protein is CASSPTWGGNSPLHF. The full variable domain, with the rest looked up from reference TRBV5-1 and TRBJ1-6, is KAGVTQTPRYLIKTRGQQVTLSCSPISGHRSVSWYQQTPGQGLQFLFEYFSETQRNKGNFPGRFSGRQFSNSRSEMNVSTLELGDSALYLCASSPTWGGNSPLHFGNGTRLTVT.

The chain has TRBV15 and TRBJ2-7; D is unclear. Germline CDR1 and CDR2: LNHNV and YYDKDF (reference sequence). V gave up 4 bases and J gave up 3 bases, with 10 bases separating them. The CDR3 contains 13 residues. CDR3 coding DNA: TGTGCCACCAGCAAAGAGCAGGTCTACGAGCAGTACTTC. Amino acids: CATSKEQVYEQYF.

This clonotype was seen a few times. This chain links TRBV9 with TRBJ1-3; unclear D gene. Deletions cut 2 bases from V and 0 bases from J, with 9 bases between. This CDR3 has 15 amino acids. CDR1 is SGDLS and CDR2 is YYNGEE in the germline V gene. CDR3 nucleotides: TGTGCCAGCAGCGTTGAATCCCTCTCTGGAAACACCATATATTTT. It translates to CASSVESLSGNTIYF.